In this sample, the clone carrying this TCR beta chain turned up many times. The V segment lost 0 bases and the J segment 8 bases; nucleotides outside the gene matches: 6. The CDR3 covers 15 residues. Looked up from germline, CDR1 is SGHNT and CDR2 is YYREEE (reference sequence). The source of the sample is a study of early T cells in non-severe SARS-CoV-2 infection. Via MiXCR, TCRdb re-called the 5' RACE reads, giving one row per CDR3 protein. The data hold around 40,000 distinct CDR3 sequences, with around 5.7% observed a single time. The clonotype comes from an adult who was a healthcare worker with PCR-confirmed SARS-CoV-2 infection or an uninfected control (not recorded which). The chain links TRBV5-4 to TRBJ2-1, with 9 nucleotides matching TRBD1. The sample taken for sequencing was whole blood. This CDR3 reads CASSLDGQGRDEQFF. The CDR3 DNA sequence: TGTGCCAGCAGCTTGGATGGACAGGGGAGGGATGAGCAGTTCTTC.